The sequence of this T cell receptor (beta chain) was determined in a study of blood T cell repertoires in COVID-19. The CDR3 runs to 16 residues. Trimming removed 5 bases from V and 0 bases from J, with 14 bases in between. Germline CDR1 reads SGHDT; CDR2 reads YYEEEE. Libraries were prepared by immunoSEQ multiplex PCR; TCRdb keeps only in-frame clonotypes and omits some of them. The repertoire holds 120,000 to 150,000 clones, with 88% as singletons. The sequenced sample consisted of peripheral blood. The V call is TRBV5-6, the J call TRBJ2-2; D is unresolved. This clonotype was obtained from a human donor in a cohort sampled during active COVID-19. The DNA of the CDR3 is TGTGCCAGCAGGCCCCAGGCAGGAACGAACACCGGGGAGCTGTTTTTT. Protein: CASRPQAGTNTGELFF.